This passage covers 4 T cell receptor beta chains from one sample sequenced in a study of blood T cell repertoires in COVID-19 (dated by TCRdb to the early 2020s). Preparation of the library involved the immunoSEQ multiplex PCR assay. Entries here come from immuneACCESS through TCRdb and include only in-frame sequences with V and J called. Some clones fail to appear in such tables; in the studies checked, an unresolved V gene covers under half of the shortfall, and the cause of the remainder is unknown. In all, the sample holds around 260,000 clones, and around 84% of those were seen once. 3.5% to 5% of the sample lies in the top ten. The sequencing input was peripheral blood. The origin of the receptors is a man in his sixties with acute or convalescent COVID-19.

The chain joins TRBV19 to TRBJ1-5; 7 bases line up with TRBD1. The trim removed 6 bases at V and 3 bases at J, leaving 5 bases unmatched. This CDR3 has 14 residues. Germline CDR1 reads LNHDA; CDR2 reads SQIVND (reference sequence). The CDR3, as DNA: TGTGCCAGTAGGCTGACAGGGAACAATCAGCCCCAGCATTTT. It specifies CASRLTGNNQPQHF. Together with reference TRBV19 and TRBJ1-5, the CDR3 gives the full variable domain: DGGITQSPKYLFRKEGQNVTLSCEQNLNHDAMYWYRQDPGQGLRLIYYSQIVNDFQKGDIAEGYSVSREKKESFPLTVTSAQKNPTAFYLCASRLTGNNQPQHFGDGTRLSIL.

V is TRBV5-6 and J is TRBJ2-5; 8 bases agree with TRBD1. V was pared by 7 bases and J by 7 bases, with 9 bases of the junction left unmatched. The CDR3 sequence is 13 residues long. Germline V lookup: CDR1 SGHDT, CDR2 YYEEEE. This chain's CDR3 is CASGPDRVATQYF. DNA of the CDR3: TGTGCCAGCGGCCCGGACAGGGTTGCGACCCAGTACTTC.

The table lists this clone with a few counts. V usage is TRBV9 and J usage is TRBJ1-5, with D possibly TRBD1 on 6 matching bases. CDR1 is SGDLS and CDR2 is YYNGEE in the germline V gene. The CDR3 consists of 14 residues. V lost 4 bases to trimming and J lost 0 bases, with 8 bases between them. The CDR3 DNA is TGTGCCAGCAGCCGGGACAATAGCAATCAGCCCCAGCATTTT. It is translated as CASSRDNSNQPQHF.

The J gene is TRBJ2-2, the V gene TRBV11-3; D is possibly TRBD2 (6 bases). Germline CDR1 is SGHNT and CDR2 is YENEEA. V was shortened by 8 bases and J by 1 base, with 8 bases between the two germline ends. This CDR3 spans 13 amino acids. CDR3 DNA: TGTGCCAGCGGGGGGAGGAACACCGGGGAGCTGTTTTTT. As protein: CASGGRNTGELFF.